The entry below describes one TCR beta chain. TCRdb reprocessed the RACE reads with MiXCR, giving one entry per CDR3 protein. The sample has some 350,000 distinct CDR3 sequences, around 6.9% seen once. This specimen belongs to a study of human T cells and chemical hapten exposure. Study summary: The scalp of each patient received a weekly diphenylcyclopropenone dose for the full approximately 22-week study.

The time point here: patch test 1, 2 weeks after DPC sensitization. The sample's treatment: therapeutic diphenylcyclopropenone sensitization with weekly scalp DPC. Sample donors consisted of patients with alopecia, aged 18 to 70 years, who were suitable for DPC. The germline V gene has CDR1 SGHDT and CDR2 YYEEEE. V lost 2 bases and J lost 6; bases outside the gene matches: 4. The CDR3 loop spans 13 amino acids. The material was whole blood, obtained in connection with sensitization to the hapten diphenylcyclopropenone (DPC). The clonotype originates from a woman under 30 with alopecia areata. Some clones in this sample may be carry-over from other donors' samples. This chain joins TRBV5-6 and TRBJ1-2; the match to TRBD1 covers 7 bases. This CDR3 reads CASSFKGANGYTF. Here the CDR3 DNA reads TGTGCCAGCAGCTTTAAGGGGGCGAATGGCTACACCTTC.